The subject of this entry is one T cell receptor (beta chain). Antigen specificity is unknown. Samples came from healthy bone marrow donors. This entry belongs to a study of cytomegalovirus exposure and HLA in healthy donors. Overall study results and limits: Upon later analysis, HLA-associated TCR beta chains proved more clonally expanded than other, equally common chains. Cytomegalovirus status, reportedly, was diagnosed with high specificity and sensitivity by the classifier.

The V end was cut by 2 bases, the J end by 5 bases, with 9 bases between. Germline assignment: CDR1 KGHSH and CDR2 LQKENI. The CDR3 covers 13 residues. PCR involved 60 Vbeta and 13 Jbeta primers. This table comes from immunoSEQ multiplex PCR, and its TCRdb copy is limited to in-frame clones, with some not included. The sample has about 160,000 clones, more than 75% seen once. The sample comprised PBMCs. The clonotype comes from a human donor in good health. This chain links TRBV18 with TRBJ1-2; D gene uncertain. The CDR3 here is CASSPSGSYGYTF. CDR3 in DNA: TGTGCCAGCTCACCAAGCGGAAGTTATGGCTACACCTTC.